This TCR beta chain was documented in a study of technical replicates of blood from a handful of donors. The length of the CDR3 is 16 residues. V was pared by 1 base and J by 7 bases, with 20 bases between. Germline V CDR1 and CDR2: SGHRS, YFSETQ. Measured with immunoSEQ multiplex PCR; TCRdb has only the in-frame clones, and not every one. The profile shows approximately 92,000 clones, approximately 95% of them singletons. The clonotype originates from a human donor in good health. The material sequenced was T cells isolated from PBMCs. The chain recombines TRBV5-1 with TRBJ2-5; D remains ambiguous. The CDR3 region has the DNA TGCGCCAGCAGCTTGAGCTCTGTTGTGAGTCTTGGGACCCAGTACTTC. It codes for CASSLSSVVSLGTQYF.